This T cell receptor beta chain originates from a study of blood T cell repertoires in COVID-19. Across the study: The analysed material was cDNA or gDNA that came from T cells, B-cell-depleted T cells, or PBMCs.

Original data processing: Cell counts per sample came from amplifying reference gene primers. Clones were read by immunoSEQ multiplex PCR, and TCRdb kept only the in-frame ones, dropping some. That table is the source of V, J and clone size, and D and trimming were worked out from the DNA. The repertoire has roughly 200,000 clones, around nine tenths of them found once; the top ten carry 5.5% to 7.5%. Per the germline V gene, CDR1 is KGHSH and CDR2 is LQKENI. The V and J ends lost 4 bases and 1 base, in that order; junction bases with no gene match: 11. The CDR3 spans 17 residues. The sequenced material came from peripheral blood. The J gene is TRBJ1-1, the V gene TRBV18; 8 nucleotides agree with TRBD1. The clonotype comes from a man in his sixties who had recovered from COVID-19. The CDR3 reads CASSLLPQGVKNTEAFF. In DNA form, the CDR3 reads TGTGCCAGCTCACTTTTACCACAGGGGGTTAAGAACACTGAAGCTTTCTTT. Full variable domain (remainder filled in from reference TRBV18 and TRBJ1-1): NAGVMQNPRHLVRRRGQEARLRCSPMKGHSHVYWYRQLPEEGLKFMVYLQKENIIDESGMPKERFSAEFPKEGPSILRIQQVVRGDSAAYFCASSLLPQGVKNTEAFFGQGTRLTVV.